The following is a T cell receptor (beta chain) sequence with its context. These data come from a study of blood T cell repertoires in COVID-19. Background on the study: The cDNA or gDNA used as material had been derived from T cells, B-cell-depleted T cells, or PBMCs.

Trimming at V came to 2 bases and at J to 5 bases, leaving 8 bases not matched to a gene. CDR3 length equals 15 residues. The germline CDR1 and CDR2 sequences are KGHDR and SFDVKD. Here immunoSEQ multiplex PCR was the method, and the copy in TCRdb shows in-frame clones only, minus some. The sample records 250,000 to 300,000 clones, 65% to 90% being singletons. The sequenced sample was peripheral blood. This receptor was identified in a middle-aged man with active or convalescent COVID-19. The chain recombines TRBV24-1 with TRBJ2-7, with 7 bases aligning to TRBD1. The CDR3 protein is CATSDSRGTGDEQYF. In nucleotides, the CDR3 is TGTGCCACCAGTGATTCTCGGGGAACAGGGGACGAGCAGTACTTC.